The 25 T cell receptor beta chains below were found in one sample sequenced in a study of early T cells in non-severe SARS-CoV-2 infection. Via MiXCR, TCRdb re-called the 5' RACE reads, giving one row per CDR3 protein. Seen here are some 49,000 distinct CDR3 sequences, around 11% observed once, and the top ten hold approximately 8.5%. The sequenced material came from whole blood. All receptors come from an adult who was a healthcare worker with PCR-confirmed SARS-CoV-2 infection or an uninfected control (not recorded which).

This clonotype has just a few counts. The chain recombines TRBV7-3 with TRBJ2-2, with a possible D match to TRBD2 (5 bases). Trimming shortened V by 4 bases and J by 5 bases, and 8 bases separated the two germline ends. CDR1 and CDR2 (germline): SGHTA, FQGTGA. The CDR3 is 13 amino acids. The CDR3 region is CASSYGVTGELFF. The CDR3 DNA follows: TGTGCCAGCAGCTACGGGGTAACCGGGGAGCTGTTTTTT.

CDR3 protein: CAWSRTERVCRYEQYF. For the CDR3, the DNA is TGTGCCTGGAGCCGTACTGAGCGGGTTTGTCGCTACGAGCAGTACTTC. The rearrangement links TRBV30 to TRBJ2-7; TRBD2 might be the D (6 bases). The V and J ends lost 3 bases and 3 bases respectively, with 21 bases between them. This CDR3 is built from 16 residues. Germline CDR1 and CDR2: GTSNPN and SVGIG (reference sequence).

The J gene is TRBJ1-1, the V gene TRBV7-6; D gene uncertain. Trimming stripped 4 bases from V and 6 bases from J, with 6 bases between. The CDR3 loop spans 11 amino acids. The germline V gene has CDR1 SGHVS and CDR2 FNYEAQ. This chain's CDR3 is CASSSGPEAFF. DNA of the CDR3: TGTGCCAGCAGCTCCGGACCTGAAGCTTTCTTT.

This clonotype has at least ten counts. The chain recombines TRBV12-3 or TRBV12-4 with TRBJ1-2; 7 bases align to TRBD1. The CDR3 consists of 15 residues. The J segment lost 4 bases and the V segment lost 6 bases, leaving 11 bases of the junction unmatched. CDR3 protein: CASRPGQNPPYGYTF. In DNA, the CDR3 is TGTGCCAGCAGACCGGGACAGAACCCTCCCTATGGCTACACCTTC.

This clonotype was seen more than once but under ten times. This sequence joins TRBV9 and TRBJ2-7; D not resolved. Looked up from germline, CDR1 is SGDLS and CDR2 is YYNGEE. This CDR3 spans 13 amino acids. The V gene lost 2 bases and the J gene lost 6 bases, with 12 bases spanning the gap. The CDR3, as DNA: TGTGCCAGCAGCGTCCACCTGGGTGCCGAGCAGTACTTC. Translated: CASSVHLGAEQYF.

Ten or more counts support this clonotype. This rearrangement joins TRBV9 to TRBJ1-4; unclear D gene. The CDR3 is made up of 14 amino acids. Trimming shortened V by 3 bases and J by 5 bases, and 11 bases separated the two germline ends. Per the germline V gene, CDR1 is SGDLS and CDR2 is YYNGEE. The CDR3 is CASSAGRRNEKLFF. DNA of the CDR3: TGTGCCAGCAGCGCTGGAAGAAGAAATGAAAAACTGTTTTTT. The full variable domain, its missing parts supplied by reference TRBV9 and TRBJ1-4, is DSGVTQTPKHLITATGQRVTLRCSPRSGDLSVYWYQQSLDQGLQFLIQYYNGEERAKGNILERFSAQQFPDLHSELNLSSLELGDSALYFCASSAGRRNEKLFFGSGTQLSVL.

This chain connects TRBV6-2 or TRBV6-3 to TRBJ2-7; 7 bases agree with TRBD1. The CDR3 is made up of 14 amino acids. The V segment lost 8 bases and the J segment 0 bases; nucleotides outside the gene matches: 7. Germline CDR1 is MNHEY and CDR2 is SVGEGT. The chain's CDR3 is CASYGRDSSYEQYF. CDR3 nucleotide sequence: TGTGCCAGCTACGGTAGGGACAGCTCCTACGAGCAGTACTTC.

This clonotype has at least ten counts. The genes are TRBV9 and TRBJ1-3; 10 nucleotides match TRBD1. V lost 1 base and J lost 2; bases outside the gene matches: 9. From germline, CDR1 is SGDLS and CDR2 YYNGEE. The CDR3 contains 18 residues. CDR3 protein: CASSVSPWTGGAGNTIYF. The CDR3, as DNA: TGTGCCAGCAGCGTATCCCCCTGGACAGGGGGGGCTGGAAACACCATATATTTT.

The table lists this clonotype with a few counts. The chain combines TRBV3-1 with TRBJ2-1, with D unclear. The germline CDR1 and CDR2 sequences are LGHDT and YNNKEL (reference sequence). This CDR3 spans 14 amino acids. V was pared by 3 bases and J by 2 bases, with 8 bases between. The CDR3 region is CASSHLFPYNEQFF. For the CDR3, the DNA is TGTGCCAGCAGCCACCTATTTCCCTACAATGAGCAGTTCTTC.

This clonotype was found a few times. V is TRBV18 and J is TRBJ2-7; 10 bases are shared with TRBD2. V was pared by 6 bases and J by 0 bases, with 8 bases of the junction left unmatched. The germline V gene encodes CDR1 KGHSH and CDR2 LQKENI. CDR3 length equals 16 residues. The CDR3 bases are TGTGCCAGCTCGGGTACTAGCGGGACTAGCTCCTACGAGCAGTACTTC. Residues: CASSGTSGTSSYEQYF.

This clonotype was counted ten times or more. The genes are TRBV12-3 or TRBV12-4 and TRBJ2-5, with D possibly being TRBD1 or TRBD2 (6 bases each). The CDR3 extends over 15 amino acids. V lost 5 bases and J lost 4, with 17 bases in between. Here the CDR3 reads CASSPGGDGPETQYF. CDR3 bases: TGTGCCAGCAGTCCCGGGGGCGACGGACCAGAGACCCAGTACTTC.

This chain links TRBV20-1 with TRBJ2-1, with 9 bases that match TRBD2. J lost 4 bases, V lost 1 base, and 5 bases had no gene match. The CDR3 has 15 residues. The V gene's germline CDR1 is DFQATT and CDR2 SNEGSKA (reference sequence). CDR3 sequence reads: CSARVGLAGYNEQFF. CDR3 DNA: TGCAGTGCTAGAGTAGGGCTAGCGGGGTACAATGAGCAGTTCTTC.

There are many counts of this clonotype. This sequence joins TRBV3-1 and TRBJ2-5, with D perhaps matching TRBD1 (6 bases). This CDR3 spans 15 amino acids. V lost 4 bases and J 1 base, leaving 13 bases between the germline ends. Germline loops: CDR1 LGHDT, CDR2 YNNKEL (reference sequence). As DNA, the CDR3 is TGTGCCAGCAGCCTCGTCCCGGACAGCCAAGAGACCCAGTACTTC. Protein: CASSLVPDSQETQYF.

Many counts were recorded for this clonotype. This rearrangement joins TRBV11-2 to TRBJ2-7, with TRBD1 as a possible D gene (6 bases). V lost 0 bases and J 3 bases, leaving 12 bases between the germline ends. The length of the CDR3 is 15 residues. Per the germline V gene, CDR1 is SGHAT and CDR2 is FQNNGV. CDR3 in DNA: TGTGCCAGCAGCTTAGACCTGGGACACGACTACGAGCAGTACTTC. Protein sequence: CASSLDLGHDYEQYF.

A few counts support this clonotype. CDR3 residues: CASSRGGTYNEQFF. The CDR3 nucleotides are TGTGCCAGCAGTCGAGGAGGCACCTACAATGAGCAGTTCTTC. The chain joins TRBV7-2 to TRBJ2-1; perhaps TRBD2 as D (5 bases). V shed 6 bases and J shed 2 bases, with 11 bases lying between them. The germline V gene has CDR1 SGHTA and CDR2 FQGNSA. The CDR3 loop spans 14 amino acids.

In this sample, this clonotype is medium-sized. V is TRBV6-2 or TRBV6-3 and J is TRBJ2-7; 7 nucleotides agree with TRBD1. In germline, CDR1 is MNHEY, CDR2 SVGEGT. The CDR3 has 13 amino acids. V dropped 11 bases and J dropped 0; count of bases not matched to a gene: 7. CDR3 coding DNA: TGTGCCGGGTCGACAGGGAACTCCTACGAGCAGTACTTC. Amino acid sequence: CAGSTGNSYEQYF.

This clonotype was found many times. The chain has TRBV5-1 and TRBJ1-4; D perhaps matches TRBD1 (5 bases). This CDR3 has 14 residues. CDR1 SGHRS and CDR2 YFSETQ come from the germline V gene. Trimming stripped 4 bases from V and 8 bases from J, with 15 bases between. This chain's CDR3 is CASSPSNRWEKLFF. The CDR3 coding sequence is TGCGCCAGCAGCCCCTCGAACAGGTGGGAAAAACTGTTTTTT.

This clonotype was counted ten times or more. The chain is built from TRBV19 and TRBJ2-1; 7 positions agree with TRBD1. There are 14 residues in the CDR3. The germline CDR1 and CDR2 sequences are LNHDA and SQIVND (reference sequence). The J segment lost 7 bases and the V segment lost 5 bases, leaving 8 bases of the junction unmatched. The CDR3 DNA sequence: TGTGCCAGTAGTCACCGGGACAGACAAAATGAGCAGTTCTTC. This translates into CASSHRDRQNEQFF.

The chain couples TRBV7-2 to TRBJ1-2, with TRBD1 matching over 10 bases. CDR3 size: 14 residues. The V and J ends lost 6 bases and 8 bases, in that order; junction bases with no gene match: 9. Germline CDR1 reads SGHTA; CDR2 reads FQGNSA. CDR3 nucleotide sequence: TGTGCCAGCAGTTTGAACGGACAGGGGGGCGGCTACACCTTC. Protein: CASSLNGQGGGYTF.

This chain uses TRBV27 with TRBJ2-1; 12 positions match TRBD2. The germline V gene has CDR1 MNHEY and CDR2 SMNVEV (reference sequence). Germline trimming cut 3 bases from V and 7 bases from J; bases unmatched to any gene: 1. This CDR3 contains 14 residues. CDR3: CASSLTSGGNEQFF. In nucleotides, the CDR3 is TGTGCCAGCAGTTTGACTAGCGGGGGTAATGAGCAGTTCTTC.

This clonotype was counted ten times or more. V and J are TRBV29-1 and TRBJ1-6, with unresolved D. Germline V lookup: CDR1 SQVTM, CDR2 ANQGSEA. CDR3 size: 15 residues. V shed 5 bases and J shed 6 bases, with 17 bases lying between them. CDR3 sequence (DNA): TGCAGCGTTCCATCCGGGCCGTTCGCTAATTCACCCCTCCACTTT. The encoded protein is CSVPSGPFANSPLHF.

This clonotype appeared a few times. The chain combines TRBV7-9 with TRBJ1-6; D is unclear. The germline V gene encodes CDR1 SEHNR and CDR2 FQNEAQ (reference sequence). This CDR3 is built from 17 residues. Trimming stripped 1 base from V and 2 bases from J, with 12 bases between. The CDR3 DNA follows: TGTGCCAGCAGCTTAGGTACGGGAGCAGCCTATAATTCACCCCTCCACTTT. As protein: CASSLGTGAAYNSPLHF.

In this sample, this clonotype turned up a few times. The chain links TRBV29-1 to TRBJ2-7; TRBD1 is a possible D gene (6 bases). Looked up from germline, CDR1 is SQVTM and CDR2 is ANQGSEA. CDR3 size: 12 residues. V was pared by 8 bases and J by 1 base, with 12 bases between. The CDR3: CSTAGDSYEQYF. The CDR3 coding sequence is TGCAGCACCGCAGGGGATTCCTACGAGCAGTACTTC.

This clonotype was observed a few times. This chain uses TRBV27 with TRBJ2-3; tentatively, D is TRBD1 or TRBD2 (5 bases each). CDR1 and CDR2 (germline): MNHEY, SMNVEV (reference sequence). The CDR3 loop spans 16 amino acids. V lost 3 bases and J 0 bases, leaving 13 bases between the germline ends. The CDR3 reads CASSLGRRPSTDTQYF. The CDR3 region has the DNA TGTGCCAGCAGTTTGGGACGGCGACCTAGCACAGATACGCAGTATTTT.

Sample share makes this clonotype medium-sized. The J gene is TRBJ2-7, the V gene TRBV29-1; TRBD2 is a possible D gene (7 bases). The CDR3 contains 13 residues. The germline gives CDR1 SQVTM, CDR2 ANQGSEA. The CDR3 protein is CSGGDNYFGEQYF. CDR3 nucleotides: TGCAGTGGGGGGGACAACTACTTTGGAGAGCAGTACTTC.